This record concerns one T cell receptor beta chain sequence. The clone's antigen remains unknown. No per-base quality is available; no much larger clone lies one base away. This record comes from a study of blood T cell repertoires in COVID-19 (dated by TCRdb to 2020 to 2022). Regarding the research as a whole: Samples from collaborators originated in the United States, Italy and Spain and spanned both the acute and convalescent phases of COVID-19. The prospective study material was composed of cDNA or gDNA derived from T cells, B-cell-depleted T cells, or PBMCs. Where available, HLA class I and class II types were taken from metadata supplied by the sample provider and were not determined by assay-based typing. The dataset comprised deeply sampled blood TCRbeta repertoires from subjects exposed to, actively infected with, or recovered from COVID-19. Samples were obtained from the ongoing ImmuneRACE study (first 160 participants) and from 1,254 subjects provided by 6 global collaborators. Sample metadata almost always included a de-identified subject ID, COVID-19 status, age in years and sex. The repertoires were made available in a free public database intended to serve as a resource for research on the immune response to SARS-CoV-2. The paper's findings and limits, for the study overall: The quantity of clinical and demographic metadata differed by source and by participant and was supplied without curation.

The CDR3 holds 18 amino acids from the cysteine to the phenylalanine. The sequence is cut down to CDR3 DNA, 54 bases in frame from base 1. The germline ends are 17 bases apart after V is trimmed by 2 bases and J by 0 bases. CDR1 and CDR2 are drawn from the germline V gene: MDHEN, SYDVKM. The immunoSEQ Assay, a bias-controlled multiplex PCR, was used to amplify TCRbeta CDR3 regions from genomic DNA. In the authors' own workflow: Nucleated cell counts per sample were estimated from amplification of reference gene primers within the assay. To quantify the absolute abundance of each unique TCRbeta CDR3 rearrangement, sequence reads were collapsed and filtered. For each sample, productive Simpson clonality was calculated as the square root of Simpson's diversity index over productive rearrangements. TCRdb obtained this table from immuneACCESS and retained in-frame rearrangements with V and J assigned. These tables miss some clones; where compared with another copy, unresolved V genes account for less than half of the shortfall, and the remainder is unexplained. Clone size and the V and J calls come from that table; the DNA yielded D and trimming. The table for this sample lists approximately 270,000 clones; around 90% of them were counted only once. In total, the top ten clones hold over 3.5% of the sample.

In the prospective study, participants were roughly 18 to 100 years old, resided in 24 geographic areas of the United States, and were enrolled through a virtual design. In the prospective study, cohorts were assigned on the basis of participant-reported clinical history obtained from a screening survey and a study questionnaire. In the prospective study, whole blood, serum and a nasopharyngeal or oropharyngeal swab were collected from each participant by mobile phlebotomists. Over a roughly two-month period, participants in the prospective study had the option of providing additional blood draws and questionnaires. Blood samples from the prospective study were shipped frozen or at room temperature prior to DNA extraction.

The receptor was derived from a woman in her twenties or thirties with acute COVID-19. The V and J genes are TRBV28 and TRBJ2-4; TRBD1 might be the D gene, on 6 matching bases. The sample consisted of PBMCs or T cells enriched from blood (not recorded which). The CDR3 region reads CASSLTGVQGIAKNIQYF. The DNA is TGTGCCAGCAGTTTAACCGGGGTCCAGGGGATAGCCAAAAACATTCAGTACTTC.